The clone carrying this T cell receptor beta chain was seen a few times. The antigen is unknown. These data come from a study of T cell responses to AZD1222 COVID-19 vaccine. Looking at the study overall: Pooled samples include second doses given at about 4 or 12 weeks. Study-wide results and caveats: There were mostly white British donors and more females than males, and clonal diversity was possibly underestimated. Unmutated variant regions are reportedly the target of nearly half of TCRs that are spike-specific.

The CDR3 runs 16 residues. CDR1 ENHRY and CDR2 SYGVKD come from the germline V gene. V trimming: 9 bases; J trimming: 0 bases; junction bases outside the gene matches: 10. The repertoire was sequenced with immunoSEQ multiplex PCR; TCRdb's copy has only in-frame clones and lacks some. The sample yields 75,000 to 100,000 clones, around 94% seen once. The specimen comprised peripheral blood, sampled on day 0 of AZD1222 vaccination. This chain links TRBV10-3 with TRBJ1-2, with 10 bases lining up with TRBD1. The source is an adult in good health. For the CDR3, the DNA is TGTGCCATTCAGGGGGGGACAGGGGTTCCTAACTATGGCTACACCTTC. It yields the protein CAIQGGTGVPNYGYTF.